This entry features one T cell receptor beta chain sequence. What it recognizes is unknown. This record comes from a study of response to subunit inactivated influenza vaccine. Each CDR3 protein is one row after TCRdb ran MiXCR on the RT-PCR reads. The data contain hundreds of thousands of distinct CDR3 sequences, around 9.9% of them singletons. Whole-study findings and limits: Each seasonal influenza vaccination recruits few new T cells, the authors suggested.

The TCR originated in a man aged 50 or older who received an inactivated influenza vaccine. Here the sequenced sample was PBMCs from blood, taken more than 35 days after vaccination.

CDR3 coding DNA: TGTGCCAGCAGAGGGCCCGGGAATTCACCCCTCCACTTT. The encoded protein is CASRGPGNSPLHF. The V and J genes are TRBV12-3 or TRBV12-4 and TRBJ1-6; D remains ambiguous. The V and J ends lost 6 bases and 7 bases respectively, with 10 bases between them. The CDR3 spans 13 residues.